This paragraph covers one T cell receptor (beta chain) sequence. Antigen: not known. Primers: 60 Vbeta forward and 13 Jbeta reverse. Assay used: immunoSEQ multiplex PCR; TCRdb lists only in-frame clones, some missing. Among around 70,000 clones listed, under 80% were seen once. This specimen comes from a study of cytomegalovirus exposure and HLA in healthy donors. Study-level findings and limits: Presence/absence comparisons presumed near-even sequencing depth among donors.

This clonotype was sampled from a man aged 55 to 70 in good health and CMV-seropositive. Source material: PBMCs.

The CDR3 loop reads CASSPEGGRTEAFF. In nucleotides, the CDR3 is TGTGCCAGCAGCCCCGAGGGAGGGAGGACTGAAGCTTTCTTT. This rearrangement joins TRBV4-2 to TRBJ1-1; no clear D gene. V was trimmed by 4 bases and J by 5 bases, leaving 14 bases between them. The germline CDR1 and CDR2 sequences are LGHNA and YNFKEQ. The CDR3 consists of 14 residues.